This TCR beta chain appears in the sequencing data of a study of graft-versus-host responses after intestinal transplantation. Study background: Every recipient had anti-thymocyte globulin induction and around 3 years of tacrolimus plus steroids. Overall study findings and caveats: Levels of circulating GvH clones at their peak were associated with early post-transplant HvG declines. Patients with graft-donor T cell macrochimerism had high graft-versus-host to host-versus-graft clonal ratios in allografts. Detection of GvH clones occurred in recipient marrow, and some had their first appearance in ileum or blood.

Measured with immunoSEQ multiplex PCR; TCRdb has only the in-frame clones, and not every one. The table records about 97,000 clones, 75% to 95% of them present only once. The germline V gene encodes CDR1 LNHDA and CDR2 SQIVND (reference sequence). CDR3 length: 16 residues. With 6 bases removed from V and 0 bases from J, the gap between germline ends came to 15 bases. About this clone itself: Its target is not known.

The chain recombines TRBV19 with TRBJ1-5; D may be TRBD1 (5 bases). The sequence was obtained from a human patient who received an intestinal transplant, so some T cells may come from the graft donor. Sequences were derived from PBMCs, sampled 450 to 480 days after intestinal transplant. The CDR3 DNA follows: TGTGCCAGTAGGAGGACGGGGCAGGGTAGCAATCAGCCCCAGCATTTT. This translates into CASRRTGQGSNQPQHF.